This TCR beta chain stems from a study of T-cell memory formation after mild COVID-19. For the study at large: TCR clustering was largely donor specific.

TCRdb re-called the 5' RACE reads through MiXCR, storing one row per CDR3 protein. The profile shows nearly 200,000 distinct CDR3 sequences, around 18% of them singletons. General study findings and limits: Some SARS-CoV-2-responding clones were already detected in memory before infection.

Per the germline V gene, CDR1 is ENHRY and CDR2 is SYGVKD. The CDR3 is made up of 13 amino acids. Trimming removed 10 bases at V and 4 bases at J, with 16 bases between. In this sample, this clonotype turned up a few times. Its specificity is unknown. The rearrangement links TRBV10-3 to TRBJ2-5; D is unclear. Sequenced material: PBMCs or a T cell subset sorted from them (not recorded which). The receptor comes from an adult woman who had mild COVID-19 (a few samples of this study predate the infection). Cell type and time point are not known. The CDR3 DNA follows: TGTGCCACCTCAGGCGCGGCCAGAGAGACCCAGTACTTC. This translates into CATSGAARETQYF.